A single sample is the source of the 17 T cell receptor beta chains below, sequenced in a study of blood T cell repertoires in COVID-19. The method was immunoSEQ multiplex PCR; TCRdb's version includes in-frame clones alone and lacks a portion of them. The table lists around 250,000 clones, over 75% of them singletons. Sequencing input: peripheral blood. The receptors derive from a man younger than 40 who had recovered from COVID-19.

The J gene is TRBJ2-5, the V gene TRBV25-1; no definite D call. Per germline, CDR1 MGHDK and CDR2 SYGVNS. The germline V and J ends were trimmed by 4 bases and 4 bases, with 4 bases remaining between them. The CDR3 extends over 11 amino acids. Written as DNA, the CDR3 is TGTGCCAGCAGTGTCAGAGAGACCCAGTACTTC. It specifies CASSVRETQYF.

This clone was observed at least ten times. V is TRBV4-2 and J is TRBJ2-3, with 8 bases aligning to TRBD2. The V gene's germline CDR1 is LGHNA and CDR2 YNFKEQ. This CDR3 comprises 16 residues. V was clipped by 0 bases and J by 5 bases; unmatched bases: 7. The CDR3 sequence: CASSQDFGGGGDTQYF. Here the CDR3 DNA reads TGTGCCAGCAGCCAAGACTTCGGGGGGGGCGGAGATACGCAGTATTTT.

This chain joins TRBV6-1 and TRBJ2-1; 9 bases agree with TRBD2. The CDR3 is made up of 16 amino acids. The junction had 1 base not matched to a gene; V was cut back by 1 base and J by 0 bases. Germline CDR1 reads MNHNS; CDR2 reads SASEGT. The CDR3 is CASSEGGGGSYNEQFF. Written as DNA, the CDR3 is TGTGCCAGCAGTGAAGGCGGGGGGGGCTCCTACAATGAGCAGTTCTTC.

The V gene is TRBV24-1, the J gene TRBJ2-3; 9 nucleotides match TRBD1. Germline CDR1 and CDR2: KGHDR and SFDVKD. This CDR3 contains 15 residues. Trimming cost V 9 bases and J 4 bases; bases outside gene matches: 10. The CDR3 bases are TGTGCCACCCAACCCGGACAGGGGAGCGCAGATACGCAGTATTTT. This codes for CATQPGQGSADTQYF.

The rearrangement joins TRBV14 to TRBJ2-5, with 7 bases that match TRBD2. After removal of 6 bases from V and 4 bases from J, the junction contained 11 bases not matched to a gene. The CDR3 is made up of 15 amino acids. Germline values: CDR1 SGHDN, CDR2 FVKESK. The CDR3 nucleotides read TGTGCCAGCAGTCCTCGCCGGGGCGGGAGAGAGACCCAGTACTTC. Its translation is CASSPRRGGRETQYF. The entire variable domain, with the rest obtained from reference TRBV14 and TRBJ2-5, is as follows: EAGVTQFPSHSVIEKGQTVTLRCDPISGHDNLYWYRRVMGKEIKFLLHFVKESKQDESGMPNNRFLAERTGGTYSTLKVQPAELEDSGVYFCASSPRRGGRETQYFGPGTRLLVL.

The CDR3 here is CASSLVRSSYNSPLHF. CDR3 nucleotides: TGTGCCAGCAGCTTGGTACGGAGCTCCTATAATTCACCCCTCCACTTT. The V call is TRBV5-4, the J call TRBJ1-6; no firm D call. Trimming pared 0 bases from V and 0 bases from J, leaving 7 bases between. Germline lookup yields CDR1 SGHNT and CDR2 YYREEE (reference sequence). This CDR3 is built from 16 residues.

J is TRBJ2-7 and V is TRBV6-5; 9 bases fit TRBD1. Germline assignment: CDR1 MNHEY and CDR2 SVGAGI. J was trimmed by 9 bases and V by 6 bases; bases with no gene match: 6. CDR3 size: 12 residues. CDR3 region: CASRITGGRQYV. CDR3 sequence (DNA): TGTGCCAGCAGAATAACAGGGGGCAGGCAGTACGTC.

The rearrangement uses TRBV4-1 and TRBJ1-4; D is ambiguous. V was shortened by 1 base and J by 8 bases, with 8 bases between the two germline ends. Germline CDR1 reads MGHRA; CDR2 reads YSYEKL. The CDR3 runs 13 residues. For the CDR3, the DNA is TGCGCCAGCAGCCAAGGACTTGGAGAAAAACTGTTTTTT. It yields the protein CASSQGLGEKLFF.

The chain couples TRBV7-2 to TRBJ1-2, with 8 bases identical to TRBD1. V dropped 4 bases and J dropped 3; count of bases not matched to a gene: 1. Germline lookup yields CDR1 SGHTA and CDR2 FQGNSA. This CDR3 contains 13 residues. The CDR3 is CASSSGGDYGYTF. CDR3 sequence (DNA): TGTGCCAGCAGCTCAGGGGGCGACTATGGCTACACCTTC.

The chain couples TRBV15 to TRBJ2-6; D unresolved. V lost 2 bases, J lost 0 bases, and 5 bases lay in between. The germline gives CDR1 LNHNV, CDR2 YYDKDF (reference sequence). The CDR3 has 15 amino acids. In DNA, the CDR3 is TGTGCCACCAGCAGAACAGACTCTGGGGCCAACGTCCTGACTTTC. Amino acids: CATSRTDSGANVLTF.

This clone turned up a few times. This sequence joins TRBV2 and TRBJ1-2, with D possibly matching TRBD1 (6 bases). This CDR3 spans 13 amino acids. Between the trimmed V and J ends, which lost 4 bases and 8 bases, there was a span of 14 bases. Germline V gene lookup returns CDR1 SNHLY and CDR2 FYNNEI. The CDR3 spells CASSGQEIGGYTF. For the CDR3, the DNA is TGTGCCAGCAGTGGACAGGAAATTGGGGGCTACACCTTC. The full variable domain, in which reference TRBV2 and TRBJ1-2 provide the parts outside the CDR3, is EPEVTQTPSHQVTQMGQEVILRCVPISNHLYFYWYRQILGQKVEFLVSFYNNEISEKSEIFDDQFSVERPDGSNFTLKIRSTKLEDSAMYFCASSGQEIGGYTFGSGTRLTVV.

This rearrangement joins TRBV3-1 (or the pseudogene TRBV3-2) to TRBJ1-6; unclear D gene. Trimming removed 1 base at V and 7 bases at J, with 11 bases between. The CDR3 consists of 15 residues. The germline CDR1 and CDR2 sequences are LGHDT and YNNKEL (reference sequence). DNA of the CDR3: TGTGCCAGCAGCCAAGGTAGGCGGTCAAATTCACCCCTCCACTTT. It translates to CASSQGRRSNSPLHF.

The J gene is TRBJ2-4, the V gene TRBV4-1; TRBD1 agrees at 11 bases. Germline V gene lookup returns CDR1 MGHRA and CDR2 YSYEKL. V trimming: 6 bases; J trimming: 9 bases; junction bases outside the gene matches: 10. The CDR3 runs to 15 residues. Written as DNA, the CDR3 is TGCGCCAGCAGTGACCGGACAGGGGGCGCAGTCATTCAGTACTTC. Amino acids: CASSDRTGGAVIQYF.

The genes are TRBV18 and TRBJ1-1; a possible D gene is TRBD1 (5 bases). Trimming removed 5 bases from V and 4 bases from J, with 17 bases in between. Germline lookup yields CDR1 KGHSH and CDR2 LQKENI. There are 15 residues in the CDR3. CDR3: CASSVKEQEGTEAFF. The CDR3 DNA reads TGTGCCAGCTCAGTCAAAGAACAGGAGGGCACTGAAGCTTTCTTT.

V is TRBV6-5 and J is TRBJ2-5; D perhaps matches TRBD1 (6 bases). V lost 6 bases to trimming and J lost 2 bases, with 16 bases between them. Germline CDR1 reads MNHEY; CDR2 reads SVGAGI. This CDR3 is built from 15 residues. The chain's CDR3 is CASSRTGTQQETQYF. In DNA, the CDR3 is TGTGCCAGCAGCCGAACGGGGACACAACAAGAGACCCAGTACTTC.

This chain's CDR3 is CASSPPDTAVRYF. The CDR3 DNA is TGTGCCAGCAGCCCCCCGGACACGGCGGTCAGGTACTTC. The V and J genes are TRBV14 and TRBJ2-7, with D maybe TRBD1 (5 bases). Germline assignment: CDR1 SGHDN and CDR2 FVKESK. V lost 4 bases, J lost 12 bases, and 19 bases lay in between. This CDR3 has 13 amino acids.

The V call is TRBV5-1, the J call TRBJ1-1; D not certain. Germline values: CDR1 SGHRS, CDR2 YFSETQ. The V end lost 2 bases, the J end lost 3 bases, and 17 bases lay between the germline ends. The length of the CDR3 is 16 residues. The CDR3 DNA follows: TGCGCCAGCAGCTTTTTCACCGGGTCCCGGCACACTGAAGCTTTCTTT. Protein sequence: CASSFFTGSRHTEAFF.